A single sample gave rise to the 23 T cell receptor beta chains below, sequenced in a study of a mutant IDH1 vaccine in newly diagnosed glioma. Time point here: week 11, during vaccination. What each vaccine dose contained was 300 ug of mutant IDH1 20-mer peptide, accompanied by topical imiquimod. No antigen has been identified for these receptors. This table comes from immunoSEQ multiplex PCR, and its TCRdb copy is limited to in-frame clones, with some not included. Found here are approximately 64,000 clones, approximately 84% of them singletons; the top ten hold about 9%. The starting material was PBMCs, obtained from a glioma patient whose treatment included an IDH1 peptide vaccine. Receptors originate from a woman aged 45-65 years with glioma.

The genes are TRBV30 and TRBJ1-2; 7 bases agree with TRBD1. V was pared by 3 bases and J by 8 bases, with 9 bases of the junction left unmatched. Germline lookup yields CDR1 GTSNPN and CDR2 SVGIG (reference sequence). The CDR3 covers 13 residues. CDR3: CAWSAGQQGGYTF. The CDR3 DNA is TGTGCCTGGAGCGCGGGACAGCAGGGAGGCTACACCTTC.

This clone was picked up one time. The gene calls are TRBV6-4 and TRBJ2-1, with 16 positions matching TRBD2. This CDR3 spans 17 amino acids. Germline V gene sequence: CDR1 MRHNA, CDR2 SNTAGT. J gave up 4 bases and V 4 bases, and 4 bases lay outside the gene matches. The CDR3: CASSVGTSGGDYNEQFF. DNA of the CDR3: TGTGCCAGCAGTGTGGGGACTAGCGGGGGGGATTACAATGAGCAGTTCTTC.

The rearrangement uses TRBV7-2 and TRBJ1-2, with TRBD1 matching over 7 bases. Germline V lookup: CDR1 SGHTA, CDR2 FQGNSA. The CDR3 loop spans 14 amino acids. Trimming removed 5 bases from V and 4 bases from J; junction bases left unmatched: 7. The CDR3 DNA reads TGTGCCAGCAGCCCAAGACAGGGAGGCTATGGCTACACCTTC. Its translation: CASSPRQGGYGYTF.

CDR3 nucleotide sequence: TGTGCCAGCAGCGTAGGGGGGGGCCCCGGGAACTATGGCTACACCTTC. Protein sequence: CASSVGGGPGNYGYTF. The chain employs TRBV9 and TRBJ1-2, with D maybe TRBD1 (6 bases). Germline CDR1 SGDLS, CDR2 YYNGEE. V was pared by 0 bases and J by 2 bases, with 14 bases between. The CDR3 is 16 amino acids.

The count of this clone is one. This chain's CDR3 is CASSRPGRDYEQYF. Written as DNA, the CDR3 is TGTGCCAGCAGTCGACCCGGACGGGACTACGAGCAGTACTTC. The genes are TRBV5-4 and TRBJ2-7, with D possibly being TRBD2 (5 bases). The CDR3 covers 14 residues. From germline, CDR1 is SGHNT and CDR2 YYREEE (reference sequence). With 5 bases removed from V and 3 bases from J, the gap between germline ends came to 15 bases.

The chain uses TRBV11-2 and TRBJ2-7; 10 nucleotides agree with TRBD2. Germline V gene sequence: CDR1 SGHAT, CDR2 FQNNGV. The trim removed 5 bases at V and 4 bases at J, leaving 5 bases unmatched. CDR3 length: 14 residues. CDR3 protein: CASSIRLAGYEQYF. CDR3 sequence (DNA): TGTGCCAGCAGCATCCGACTAGCGGGTTACGAGCAGTACTTC. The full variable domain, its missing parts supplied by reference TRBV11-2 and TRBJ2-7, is EAGVAQSPRYKIIEKRQSVAFWCNPISGHATLYWYQQILGQGPKLLIQFQNNGVVDDSQLPKDRFSAERLKGVDSTLKIQPAKLEDSAVYLCASSIRLAGYEQYFGPGTRLTVT.

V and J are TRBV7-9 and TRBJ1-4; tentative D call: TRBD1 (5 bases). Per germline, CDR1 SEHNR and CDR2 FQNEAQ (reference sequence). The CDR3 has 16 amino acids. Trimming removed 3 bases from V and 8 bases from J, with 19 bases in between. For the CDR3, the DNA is TGTGCCAGCAGCTTCATCGGAGATGCAGGGTACGAAAAACTGTTTTTT. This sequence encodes CASSFIGDAGYEKLFF.

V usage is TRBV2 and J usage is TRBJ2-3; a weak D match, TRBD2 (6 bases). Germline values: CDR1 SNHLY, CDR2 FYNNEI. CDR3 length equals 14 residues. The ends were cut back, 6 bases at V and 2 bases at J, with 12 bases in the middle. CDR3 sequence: CASRPGLATDTQYF. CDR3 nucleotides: TGTGCCAGCAGACCGGGACTGGCCACAGATACGCAGTATTTT.

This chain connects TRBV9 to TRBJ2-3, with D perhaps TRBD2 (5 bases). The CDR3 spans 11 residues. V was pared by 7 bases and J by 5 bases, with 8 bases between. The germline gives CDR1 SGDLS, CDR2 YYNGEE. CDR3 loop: CASGGGDTQYF. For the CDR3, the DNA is TGTGCCAGCGGAGGCGGAGATACGCAGTATTTT.

The CDR3 protein is CASRRGDTEAFF. CDR3 DNA sequence: TGTGCCAGCAGACGGGGGGACACTGAAGCTTTCTTT. This chain uses TRBV6-1 with TRBJ1-1; possibly TRBD1 for D (5 bases). CDR1 and CDR2 from the germline V gene are MNHNS and SASEGT. V dropped 6 bases and J dropped 3 bases, with 8 bases sitting between them. This CDR3 contains 12 residues.

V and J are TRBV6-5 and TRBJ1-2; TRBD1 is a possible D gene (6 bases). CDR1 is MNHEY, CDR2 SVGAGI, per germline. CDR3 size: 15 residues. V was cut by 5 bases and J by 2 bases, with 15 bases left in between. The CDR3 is CASSLQGLPNYGYTF. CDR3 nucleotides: TGTGCCAGCAGTCTTCAGGGGCTACCCAACTATGGCTACACCTTC.

Here the CDR3 reads CASSPTGANVLTF. The CDR3 nucleotides read TGTGCCAGTAGTCCAACCGGGGCCAACGTCCTGACTTTC. The chain is built from TRBV19 and TRBJ2-6; D gene uncertain. The CDR3 runs to 13 residues. Trimming removed 5 bases at V and 4 bases at J, with 6 bases between. CDR1 is LNHDA and CDR2 is SQIVND in the germline V gene (reference sequence).

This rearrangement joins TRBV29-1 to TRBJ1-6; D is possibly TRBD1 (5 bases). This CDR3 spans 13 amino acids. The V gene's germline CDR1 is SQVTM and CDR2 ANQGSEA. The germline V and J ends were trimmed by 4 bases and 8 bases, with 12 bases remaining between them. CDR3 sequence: CSVAASGDSPLHF. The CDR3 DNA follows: TGCAGCGTTGCGGCTTCGGGGGATTCACCCCTCCACTTT.

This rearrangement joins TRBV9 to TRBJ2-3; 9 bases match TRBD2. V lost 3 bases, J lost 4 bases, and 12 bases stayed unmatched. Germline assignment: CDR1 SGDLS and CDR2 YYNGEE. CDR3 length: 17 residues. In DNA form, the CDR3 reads TGTGCCAGCAGCGCCGAGTGGAGCGGGGGGCCCCCAGATACGCAGTATTTT. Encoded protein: CASSAEWSGGPPDTQYF.

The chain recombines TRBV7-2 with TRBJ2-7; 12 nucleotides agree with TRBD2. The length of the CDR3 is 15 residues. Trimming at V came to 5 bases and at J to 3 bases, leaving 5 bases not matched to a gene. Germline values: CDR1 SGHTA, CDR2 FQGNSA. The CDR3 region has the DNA TGTGCCAGCAGCCCTACTAGCGGGGGGCTCTACGAGCAGTACTTC. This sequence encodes CASSPTSGGLYEQYF.

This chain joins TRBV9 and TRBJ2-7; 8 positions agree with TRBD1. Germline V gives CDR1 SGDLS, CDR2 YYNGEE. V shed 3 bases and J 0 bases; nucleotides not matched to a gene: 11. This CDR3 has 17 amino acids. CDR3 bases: TGTGCCAGCAGCGCATTCTCCGGGACAGGCCTCTCCTACGAGCAGTACTTC. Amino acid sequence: CASSAFSGTGLSYEQYF.

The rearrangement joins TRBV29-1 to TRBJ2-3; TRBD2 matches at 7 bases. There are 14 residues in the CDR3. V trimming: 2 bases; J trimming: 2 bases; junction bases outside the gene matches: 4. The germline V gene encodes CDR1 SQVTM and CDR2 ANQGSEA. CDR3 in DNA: TGCAGCGTTGAACGGGGGGTTTTCACAGATACGCAGTATTTT. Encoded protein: CSVERGVFTDTQYF.

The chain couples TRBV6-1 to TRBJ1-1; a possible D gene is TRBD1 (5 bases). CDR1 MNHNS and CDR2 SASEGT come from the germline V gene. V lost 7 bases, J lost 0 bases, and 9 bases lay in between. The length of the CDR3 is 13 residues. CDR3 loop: CASMGLMNTEAFF. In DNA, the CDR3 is TGTGCCAGCATGGGGCTGATGAACACTGAAGCTTTCTTT.

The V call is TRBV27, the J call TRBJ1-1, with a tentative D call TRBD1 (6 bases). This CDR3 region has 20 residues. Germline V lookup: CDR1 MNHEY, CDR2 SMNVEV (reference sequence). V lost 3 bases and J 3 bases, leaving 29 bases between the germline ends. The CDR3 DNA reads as TGTGCCAGCAGTTTTTTATTTGCGGTGGTGGAAGGGGGGAGGTACACTGAAGCTTTCTTT. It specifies CASSFLFAVVEGGRYTEAFF.

CDR3 residues: CATSRERGAGNTGELFF. DNA of the CDR3: TGTGCCACCAGCAGAGAGCGGGGGGCGGGTAACACCGGGGAGCTGTTTTTT. The chain links TRBV15 to TRBJ2-2, with 8 bases that match TRBD2. Germline V gene sequence: CDR1 LNHNV, CDR2 YYDKDF (reference sequence). J was trimmed by 2 bases and V by 0 bases; bases with no gene match: 5. This CDR3 is 17 amino acids long.

Written as DNA, the CDR3 is TGTGCCAGCAGCCATACAGGGTTCGGGGAGCAGTACTTC. Translated, it gives CASSHTGFGEQYF. The chain carries TRBV6-4 and TRBJ2-7; a weak D match, TRBD1 (6 bases). Germline CDR1 MRHNA, CDR2 SNTAGT. The CDR3 has 13 amino acids. Trimming shortened V by 6 bases and J by 7 bases, and 16 bases separated the two germline ends.

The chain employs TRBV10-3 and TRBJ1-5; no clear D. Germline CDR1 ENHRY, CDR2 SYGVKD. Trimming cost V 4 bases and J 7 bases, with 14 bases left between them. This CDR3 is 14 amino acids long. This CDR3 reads CAISGKPREQPQHF. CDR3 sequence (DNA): TGTGCCATCAGTGGGAAACCCCGGGAGCAGCCCCAGCATTTT.

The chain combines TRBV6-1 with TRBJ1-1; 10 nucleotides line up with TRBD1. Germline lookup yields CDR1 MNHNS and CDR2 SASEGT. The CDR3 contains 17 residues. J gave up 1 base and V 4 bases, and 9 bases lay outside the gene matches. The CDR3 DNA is TGTGCCAGCAGTGGGGGACAGGGGAACGTTAAGAACACTGAAGCTTTCTTT. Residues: CASSGGQGNVKNTEAFF.